This entry lists 8 T cell receptor beta chains sequenced from one sample in a study of blood T cells in healthy people across ages. With a J-beta primer mix and a sample-barcoded 5' primer, a second PCR ran about 6 to 11 cycles. TCRdb ran MiXCR on the 5' RACE reads and lists one entry per CDR3 protein. Of approximately 580,000 distinct CDR3 sequences listed, around 24% were seen once; the top ten hold roughly 10%. These sequences were also reported in another study, on T cells of mothers and their children.

Source material: blood. The source of these receptors is a boy younger than 18 in good health.

The chain joins TRBV11-2 to TRBJ2-5, with 14 bases identical to TRBD2. Looked up from germline, CDR1 is SGHAT and CDR2 is FQNNGV. The CDR3 is made up of 17 amino acids. Trimming took 5 bases from V and 1 from J; bases not matched to a gene: 6. Here the CDR3 reads CASSLGTSGGLQETQYF. The CDR3 bases are TGTGCCAGCAGCCTCGGGACTAGCGGGGGCCTCCAAGAGACCCAGTACTTC.

This clonotype was counted ten times or more. The chain links TRBV16 to TRBJ1-4; D gene unclear. V lost 4 bases to trimming and J lost 12 bases, with 12 bases between them. Germline V lookup: CDR1 KGHSY, CDR2 FQNENV. This CDR3 is 12 amino acids long. CDR3 protein: CASSPHSTELFF. In DNA, the CDR3 is TGTGCCAGCAGCCCCCACTCTACGGAACTGTTTTTT.

This clonotype was picked up a small number of times. The V and J genes are TRBV24-1 and TRBJ1-1; D might be TRBD1 (5 bases). V was shortened by 4 bases and J by 3 bases, with 8 bases between the two germline ends. The CDR3 has 13 residues. Per the germline V gene, CDR1 is KGHDR and CDR2 is SFDVKD. The CDR3 DNA follows: TGTGCCACCAGTGACAGGGCAGACACTGAAGCTTTCTTT. Its protein product is CATSDRADTEAFF.

This clonotype was observed at least ten times. The chain uses TRBV4-3 and TRBJ1-6; TRBD1 might be the D (6 bases). Germline V lookup: CDR1 LGHNA, CDR2 YSLEER. Trimming cost V 3 bases and J 7 bases, with 10 bases left between them. This CDR3 contains 14 residues. As DNA, the CDR3 is TGCGCCAGCAGCCAGTACAGGGAAAATTCACCCCTCCACTTT. Translating it yields CASSQYRENSPLHF.

This sequence joins TRBV7-8 and TRBJ2-5; 8 bases line up with TRBD2. The CDR3 covers 16 residues. Per germline, CDR1 SGHVS and CDR2 FQNEAQ. V shed 2 bases, J shed 1 base, and the junction held 6 bases outside the gene matches. The CDR3 DNA reads TGTGCCAGCAGCTTAAGACGGGGGGGTTTCCAAGAGACCCAGTACTTC. Encoded protein: CASSLRRGGFQETQYF.

This clonotype occurred a few times. The chain uses TRBV27 and TRBJ2-1; D tentatively reads TRBD1 or TRBD2 (5 bases each). The CDR3 contains 16 residues. The V gene's germline CDR1 is MNHEY and CDR2 SMNVEV (reference sequence). V was cut by 2 bases and J by 2 bases, with 13 bases left in between. The CDR3: CASSLIGGVPYNEQFF. The CDR3 DNA is TGTGCCAGCAGTTTAATTGGGGGTGTTCCCTACAATGAGCAGTTCTTC.

This clonotype has more than one count but fewer than ten. The CDR3 DNA is TGCAGTGCTAGAGATCTTATCCCGAGGGAAGCTTTCTTT. It specifies CSARDLIPREAFF. The rearrangement joins TRBV20-1 to TRBJ1-1; D uncertain. This CDR3 is 13 amino acids long. The V and J ends lost 0 bases and 8 bases respectively, with 13 bases between them. Germline V gene lookup returns CDR1 DFQATT and CDR2 SNEGSKA (reference sequence).

The chain joins TRBV3-1 to TRBJ2-1; tentative D call: TRBD2 (5 bases). The germline V gene has CDR1 LGHDT and CDR2 YNNKEL (reference sequence). The CDR3 consists of 17 residues. V was cut by 2 bases and J by 2 bases, with 16 bases left in between. The CDR3, as DNA: TGTGCCAGCAGCCAACCTCGTGGGAGCTTGACCTACAATGAGCAGTTCTTC. As protein: CASSQPRGSLTYNEQFF.